This TCR beta chain appears in the sequencing data of a study of regulatory T cells in long-lasting Graves disease. Study-wide findings and caveats: Under persistent disease, TRBV28, TRBJ1-2 and TRBJ2-5 were used preferentially. Persistent Graves' disease cases displayed lower TCR diversity than newly diagnosed ones. Peripheral blood, not thyroid tissue, was the sole material studied. Persistent patients had more shared public clonotypes (fewer than 3,000) than new patients (roughly 970).

This clonotype was found many times. What it recognizes is unknown. Time point denoted: persistent/refractory GD, antithyroid drugs over 5 years with positive TRAb. PBMC-derived RNA was used for the TCR library. CDR3 regions were amplified by Arm-PCR using iRepertoire HTBI primers to build TCR beta libraries. TCRdb passed the multiplex PCR reads through MiXCR, listing each CDR3 protein once. The sample consists of a few hundred thousand distinct CDR3 sequences, about a quarter of them appearing once. The CDR3 has 16 amino acids. V lost 3 bases and J lost 1, with 10 bases in between. The specimen comprised peripheral blood mononuclear cells (PBMCs), sampled when the disease was refractory, from a patient treated with antithyroid drugs. This chain connects TRBV12-3 or TRBV12-4 to TRBJ2-6; tentatively, D is TRBD1 (6 bases). The receptor's source is a female donor with Graves disease. The CDR3 loop is CASSLGQGSGANVLTF. CDR3 nucleotides: TGTGCCAGCAGTTTGGGCCAGGGGTCTGGGGCCAACGTCCTGACTTTC.